Below are 20 T cell receptor beta chains sequenced from a single sample in a study of blood T cell repertoires in COVID-19. The data were produced by immunoSEQ multiplex PCR, yet TCRdb's version contains in-frame clones alone and is incomplete. The table lists 250,000 to 350,000 clones, roughly 90% of them singletons, with 12% in the top ten. The specimen was peripheral blood. All receptors derive from a woman aged 60-75 years with acute or convalescent COVID-19.

The gene calls are TRBV4-2 and TRBJ2-1; 7 nucleotides agree with TRBD2. The CDR3 runs 18 residues. V gave up 4 bases and J gave up 0 bases; unmatched junction bases: 12. The germline V gene has CDR1 LGHNA and CDR2 YNFKEQ. CDR3 residues: CASSPLGERGSSYNEQFF. CDR3 DNA sequence: TGTGCCAGCAGCCCCCTCGGGGAGCGGGGTAGCTCCTACAATGAGCAGTTCTTC.

The chain is built from TRBV2 and TRBJ2-1; 8 bases agree with TRBD1. Germline CDR1 reads SNHLY; CDR2 reads FYNNEI. The CDR3 extends over 15 amino acids. The V segment lost 4 bases and the J segment 6 bases; nucleotides outside the gene matches: 8. CDR3 nucleotide sequence: TGTGCCAGCAGTGGGCGGACAGGGATTGGCAATGAGCAGTTCTTC. Protein sequence: CASSGRTGIGNEQFF.

This chain uses TRBV11-3 with TRBJ1-6; D is possibly TRBD1 (5 bases). V dropped 5 bases and J dropped 9 bases, with 14 bases sitting between them. The germline V gene encodes CDR1 SGHNT and CDR2 YENEEA. CDR3 length equals 14 residues. For the CDR3, the DNA is TGTGCCAGCAGCCGTAAGGCGGGGGGTTCACCCCTCCACTTT. It specifies CASSRKAGGSPLHF.

This chain connects TRBV9 to TRBJ2-1; 15 positions match TRBD2. Trimming at V came to 4 bases and at J to 10 bases, leaving 3 bases not matched to a gene. Germline lookup yields CDR1 SGDLS and CDR2 YYNGEE. The CDR3 sequence is 14 residues long. CDR3 region: CASSSGTSGREQFF. In DNA, the CDR3 is TGTGCCAGCAGCTCCGGGACTAGCGGGAGGGAGCAGTTCTTC.

The chain couples TRBV2 to TRBJ1-5; the D gene is possibly TRBD1 (6 bases). Germline CDR1 reads SNHLY; CDR2 reads FYNNEI. V was pared by 9 bases and J by 3 bases, with 18 bases between. CDR3 length equals 15 residues. This chain's CDR3 is CASSAGGLNNQPQHF. DNA for the CDR3: TGTGCCAGTAGCGCGGGGGGCCTCAACAATCAGCCCCAGCATTTT. The full variable domain, in which reference TRBV2 and TRBJ1-5 provide the parts outside the CDR3, is EPEVTQTPSHQVTQMGQEVILRCVPISNHLYFYWYRQILGQKVEFLVSFYNNEISEKSEIFDDQFSVERPDGSNFTLKIRSTKLEDSAMYFCASSAGGLNNQPQHFGDGTRLSIL.

The V and J genes are TRBV27 and TRBJ2-6; 7 bases line up with TRBD2. Germline loops: CDR1 MNHEY, CDR2 SMNVEV (reference sequence). The CDR3 is 17 amino acids. The J segment lost 0 bases and the V segment lost 3 bases, leaving 5 bases of the junction unmatched. The CDR3 nucleotides are TGTGCCAGCAGTTTCCTAGCGGCCGACTCTGGGGCCAACGTCCTGACTTTC. Its translation is CASSFLAADSGANVLTF. Looking up the rest from reference TRBV27 and TRBJ2-6 gives the full variable domain: EAQVTQNPRYLITVTGKKLTVTCSQNMNHEYMSWYRQDPGLGLRQIYYSMNVEVTDKGDVPEGYKVSRKEKRNFPLILESPSPNQTSLYFCASSFLAADSGANVLTFGAGSRLTVL.

As to this clone: The junction does not match germline at one end; this may be a read error. The gene calls are TRBV11-2 and TRBJ2-7, with TRBD1 identical over 8 bases. From germline, CDR1 is SGHAT and CDR2 FQNNGV. The CDR3 has 11 amino acids. The CDR3 DNA reads as TGTGCCAGCAGCCTACGACAGGGGCGAGACTTC. Amino acid sequence: CASSLRQGRDF.

This chain connects TRBV18 to TRBJ1-2, with a tentative D call TRBD1 (5 bases). CDR3 length: 15 residues. CDR1 KGHSH and CDR2 LQKENI come from the germline V gene. The V gene lost 3 bases and the J gene lost 4 bases, with 15 bases spanning the gap. The CDR3 region is CASSPSGGEGYGYTF. CDR3 bases: TGTGCCAGCTCACCCAGCGGGGGTGAAGGCTATGGCTACACCTTC.

The gene calls are TRBV11-3 and TRBJ2-2; no clear D. V lost 5 bases to trimming and J lost 3 bases, with 13 bases between them. This CDR3 is built from 15 residues. Germline V gene lookup returns CDR1 SGHNT and CDR2 YENEEA. The CDR3: CASSHARPDTGELFF. CDR3 DNA sequence: TGTGCCAGCAGCCACGCCCGCCCGGACACCGGGGAGCTGTTTTTT.

The rearrangement joins TRBV7-3 to TRBJ1-2; 8 nucleotides match TRBD1. The ends lost 1 base at V and 8 bases at J; junction bases unmatched: 3. Per the germline V gene, CDR1 is SGHTA and CDR2 is FQGTGA. There are 13 residues in the CDR3. The CDR3 sequence: CASSLRTGQGYTF. Written as DNA, the CDR3 is TGTGCCAGCAGCTTAAGGACAGGGCAGGGCTACACCTTC.

The chain carries TRBV27 and TRBJ1-4, with D possibly TRBD1 on 6 matching bases. CDR1 and CDR2 from the germline V gene are MNHEY and SMNVEV (reference sequence). The length of the CDR3 is 13 residues. V was pared by 4 bases and J by 7 bases, with 10 bases between. In nucleotides, the CDR3 is TGTGCCAGCAGTTGGGGGCGCGGTGAAAAACTGTTTTTT. Its translation is CASSWGRGEKLFF.

The J gene is TRBJ1-6, the V gene TRBV28; TRBD1 agrees at 8 bases. Germline V gene data show CDR1 as MDHEN and CDR2 as SYDVKM. The CDR3 runs 15 residues. V shed 6 bases and J 9 bases; nucleotides not matched to a gene: 10. The CDR3 DNA reads TGTGCCAGCAGCCGTATCGGACAGGGAAGTTCACCCCTCCACTTT. This sequence encodes CASSRIGQGSSPLHF.

This chain joins TRBV14 and TRBJ2-2; D uncertain. V was clipped by 2 bases and J by 7 bases, with 2 bases between them. This CDR3 has 11 residues. Germline V lookup: CDR1 SGHDN, CDR2 FVKESK. CDR3 in DNA: TGTGCCAGCAGCCAACGCGGGGAGCTGTTTTTT. Its translation is CASSQRGELFF.

The chain joins TRBV5-8 to TRBJ1-5; D gene uncertain. With 5 bases removed from V and 5 bases from J, the gap between germline ends came to 14 bases. CDR1 SGHTS and CDR2 YDEGEE come from the germline V gene. This CDR3 is 14 amino acids long. This CDR3 reads CASSLGLEDQPQHF. The CDR3 DNA reads TGTGCCAGCAGTTTAGGACTGGAGGATCAGCCCCAGCATTTT.

This clone was detected once. V and J are TRBV19 and TRBJ2-3, with D unclear. The V gene's germline CDR1 is LNHDA and CDR2 SQIVND (reference sequence). Trimming stripped 7 bases from V and 0 bases from J, with 8 bases between. CDR3 length: 13 residues. CDR3 nucleotide sequence: TGTGCCAGTACAGAGACTAGCACAGATACGCAGTATTTT. This gives the protein CASTETSTDTQYF.

The chain links TRBV5-4 to TRBJ2-7; 7 bases map to TRBD1. CDR1 and CDR2 from the germline V gene are SGHNT and YYREEE (reference sequence). The CDR3 sequence is 13 residues long. J was trimmed by 2 bases and V by 3 bases; bases with no gene match: 2. CDR3 bases: TGTGCCAGCAGCTCGGGACAGCCCTACGAGCAGTACTTC. Translated: CASSSGQPYEQYF.

The V call is TRBV29-1, the J call TRBJ1-2, with 7 positions matching TRBD1. CDR1 and CDR2 from the germline V gene are SQVTM and ANQGSEA. The CDR3 sequence is 13 residues long. J lost 6 bases, V lost 3 bases, and 7 bases had no gene match. The CDR3 spells CSVDTGVRNGYTF. The CDR3 DNA is TGCAGCGTTGACACAGGGGTGAGGAATGGCTACACCTTC. Full variable domain (rest looked up from reference TRBV29-1 and TRBJ1-2): SAVISQKPSRDICQRGTSLTIQCQVDSQVTMMFWYRQQPGQSLTLIATANQGSEATYESGFVIDKFPISRPNLTFSTLTVSNMSPEDSSIYLCSVDTGVRNGYTFGSGTRLTVV.

The chain carries TRBV28 and TRBJ1-4, with unresolved D. This CDR3 contains 15 residues. Per germline, CDR1 MDHEN and CDR2 SYDVKM. With 4 bases removed from V and 5 bases from J, the gap between germline ends came to 14 bases. CDR3 protein: CASSYSGGNNEKLFF. The CDR3 nucleotides are TGTGCCAGCAGTTACTCAGGCGGGAACAATGAAAAACTGTTTTTT.

The chain carries TRBV21-1 and TRBJ1-4; TRBD1, as called in the table, went unchecked against the DNA. TRBV21-1 is described as a pseudogene. The CDR3 totals 13 residues. The CDR3 protein is CASSIGHSEKLFF. The CDR3 DNA is TGTGCCAGCAGCATCGGACATTCCGAAAAACTGTTTTTT.

The chain has TRBV6-1 and TRBJ2-6, with D perhaps TRBD2 (7 bases). The CDR3 extends over 16 amino acids. Trimming removed 2 bases at V and 3 bases at J, with 11 bases between. CDR1 and CDR2 (germline): MNHNS, SASEGT. This CDR3 is CASSERGANGANVLTF. In DNA form, the CDR3 reads TGTGCCAGCAGTGAACGGGGGGCTAATGGGGCCAACGTCCTGACTTTC.